Here is one TCR beta chain with its context. The antigen is not known. This specimen belongs to a study of identical twins. A universal primer site was incorporated via template switching, and the cDNA contained unique molecular identifiers. TCRdb re-derived calls from the 5' RACE reads in MiXCR, one entry per CDR3 protein. The table has 450,000 or so distinct CDR3 sequences, around 14% seen once; the top ten hold over 0.5%. CDR3 size: 16 residues. Trimming shortened V by 2 bases and J by 2 bases, and 15 bases separated the two germline ends. Germline V gene sequence: CDR1 MNHNS, CDR2 SASEGT. Whole-study findings and limits: The authors noted that invariant MAIT and iNKT cells could partly confound zero-insertion analyses. Cord blood beta clonotypes that were abundant carried fewer insertions, and memory repertoires showed no such trend.

Donors were all healthy Caucasians. These data were also reused for a study on yellow fever vaccine responses in identical twins.

The sequence was collected from a woman under 30 in good health. This chain joins TRBV6-1 and TRBJ2-5; D perhaps matches TRBD1 (6 bases). Sequencing was carried out using CD4+ T cells sorted from blood. The CDR3: CASSEFRRTAQETQYF. CDR3 coding DNA: TGTGCCAGCAGTGAATTTAGGCGGACAGCGCAAGAGACCCAGTACTTC.